This T cell receptor (beta chain) originates from a study of coeliac disease. General study points: Cross-contamination between intraepithelial and lamina propria cells was possible.

As concerns this clone: No antigen is known for it.

Repertoires were generated with immunoSEQ multiplex PCR, while TCRdb's copy carries only in-frame clones and drops some. In the table there are 2,000 to 3,000 clones, approximately 65% of which are singletons. Input material: lamina propria lymphocytes from the gut. This receptor was taken from a woman between 70 and 85 years old with celiac disease on a gluten-free diet.

This CDR3 reads CASSLTSGWGIQYF. CDR3 DNA sequence: TGTGCCAGCAGCTTGACTAGCGGTTGGGGCATTCAGTACTTC. V is TRBV7-9 and J is TRBJ2-4; 9 positions match TRBD2. Germline V CDR1 and CDR2: SEHNR, FQNEAQ (reference sequence). The CDR3 runs to 14 residues. Trimming cost V 3 bases and J 9 bases; bases outside gene matches: 6.